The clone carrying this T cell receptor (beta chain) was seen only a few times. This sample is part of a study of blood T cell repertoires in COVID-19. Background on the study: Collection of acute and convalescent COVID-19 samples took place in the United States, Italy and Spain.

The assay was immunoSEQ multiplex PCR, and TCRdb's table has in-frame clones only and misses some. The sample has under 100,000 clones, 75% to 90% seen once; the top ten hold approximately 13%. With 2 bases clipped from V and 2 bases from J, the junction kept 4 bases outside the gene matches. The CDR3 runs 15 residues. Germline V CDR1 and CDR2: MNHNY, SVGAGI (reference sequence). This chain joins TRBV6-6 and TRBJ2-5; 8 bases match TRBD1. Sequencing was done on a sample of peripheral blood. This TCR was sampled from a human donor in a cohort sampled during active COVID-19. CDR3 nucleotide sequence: TGTGCCAGCAGTTACGGGACAGGAGGACAAGAGACCCAGTACTTC. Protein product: CASSYGTGGQETQYF.